These 28 T cell receptor beta chains came from one sample sequenced in a study of cytomegalovirus exposure and HLA in healthy donors. The PCR made use of 60 Vbeta and 13 Jbeta primers. This table comes from immunoSEQ multiplex PCR, and its TCRdb copy is limited to in-frame clones, with some not included. The sample lists under 200,000 clones; approximately 82% were seen once. The sequencing input was PBMCs. These receptors all stem from a woman aged 18 to 35 in good health and CMV-seronegative.

CDR3: CASSFQLYNEQFF. CDR3 nucleotides: TGTGCCAGCAGCTTTCAACTTTACAATGAGCAGTTCTTC. The chain carries TRBV7-2 and TRBJ2-1; the D is unclear. V was trimmed by 3 bases and J by 4 bases, leaving 7 bases between them. The CDR3 spans 13 residues. Germline values: CDR1 SGHTA, CDR2 FQGNSA.

The table lists this clone with a few counts. The CDR3 loop is CASSQDSGKIGYGYTF. The CDR3 DNA is TGCGCCAGCAGCCAAGACAGTGGTAAGATTGGCTATGGCTACACCTTC. The V and J genes are TRBV4-1 and TRBJ1-2; the D is unclear. The CDR3 has 16 residues. V lost 0 bases and J lost 4, with 15 bases in between. CDR1 and CDR2 (germline): MGHRA, YSYEKL.

The rearrangement uses TRBV11-2 and TRBJ2-3, with TRBD2 matching over 10 bases. Germline assignment: CDR1 SGHAT and CDR2 FQNNGV. The CDR3 totals 17 residues. V dropped 0 bases and J dropped 2; count of bases not matched to a gene: 5. Here the CDR3 reads CASSLEVAGGPTDTQYF. The CDR3 DNA is TGTGCCAGCAGCTTAGAAGTAGCGGGAGGACCCACAGATACGCAGTATTTT. The variable domain in full, with the rest retrieved from reference TRBV11-2 and TRBJ2-3, is EAGVAQSPRYKIIEKRQSVAFWCNPISGHATLYWYQQILGQGPKLLIQFQNNGVVDDSQLPKDRFSAERLKGVDSTLKIQPAKLEDSAVYLCASSLEVAGGPTDTQYFGPGTRLTVL.

The rearrangement joins TRBV28 to TRBJ2-3; possibly TRBD1 for D (6 bases). Germline loops: CDR1 MDHEN, CDR2 SYDVKM. Deletions cut 5 bases from V and 4 bases from J, with 10 bases between. The CDR3 consists of 13 residues. The CDR3 protein is CASSPNRADTQYF. The CDR3 DNA sequence: TGTGCCAGCAGTCCAAACAGGGCAGATACGCAGTATTTT.

The rearrangement uses TRBV11-2 and TRBJ1-1, with D unresolved. The CDR3 sequence is 16 residues long. The V end lost 1 base, the J end lost 5 bases, and 17 bases lay between the germline ends. Germline values: CDR1 SGHAT, CDR2 FQNNGV. The CDR3 protein is CASSLGVAARGTEAFF. The CDR3 DNA follows: TGTGCCAGCAGCTTAGGTGTGGCAGCCAGAGGAACTGAAGCTTTCTTT.

V and J are TRBV19 and TRBJ1-2; 7 bases fit TRBD1. CDR3 length: 14 amino acids. Per germline, CDR1 LNHDA and CDR2 SQIVND (reference sequence). V shed 8 bases and J 4 bases; nucleotides not matched to a gene: 10. For the CDR3, the DNA is TGTGCCAGTTCTATCCGGGACAGCATCTATGGCTACACCTTC. Translated, it gives CASSIRDSIYGYTF.

This rearrangement joins TRBV9 to TRBJ2-6; D possibly corresponds to TRBD2 (6 bases). The germline gives CDR1 SGDLS, CDR2 YYNGEE. The germline V and J ends were trimmed by 4 bases and 0 bases, with 14 bases remaining between them. The CDR3 is made up of 17 amino acids. CDR3 DNA: TGTGCCAGCAGCCCTGAGGAGGGGAACTCTGGGGCCAACGTCCTGACTTTC. Its translation: CASSPEEGNSGANVLTF.

This sequence joins TRBV4-3 and TRBJ1-4; 8 positions match TRBD1. J was trimmed by 7 bases and V by 3 bases; bases with no gene match: 13. The CDR3 covers 17 residues. From germline, CDR1 is LGHNA and CDR2 YSLEER. CDR3 protein: CASSQFPPGGESEKLFF. As DNA, the CDR3 is TGCGCCAGCAGCCAGTTTCCCCCAGGGGGCGAATCTGAAAAACTGTTTTTT.

This clone was seen a single time. This chain joins TRBV6-6 and TRBJ2-1; 7 nucleotides agree with TRBD2. Trimming at V came to 4 bases and at J to 0 bases, leaving 6 bases not matched to a gene. Germline V gene sequence: CDR1 MNHNY, CDR2 SVGAGI (reference sequence). This CDR3 has 16 amino acids. CDR3 sequence: CASSSREASSYNEQFF. CDR3 nucleotide sequence: TGTGCCAGCAGTTCACGGGAGGCCTCCTCCTACAATGAGCAGTTCTTC.

CDR3 protein: CASSLGGGEQFF. CDR3 bases: TGTGCCAGCAGCTTAGGAGGAGGTGAGCAGTTCTTC. V usage is TRBV7-6 and J usage is TRBJ2-1; D might be TRBD2 (5 bases). V was cut by 1 base and J by 9 bases, with 7 bases left in between. The CDR3 totals 12 residues. The germline gives CDR1 SGHVS, CDR2 FNYEAQ.

The sample holds one count of this clone. The chain carries TRBV27 and TRBJ2-5; a possible D gene is TRBD1 (5 bases). V shed 0 bases and J shed 5 bases, with 13 bases lying between them. In germline, CDR1 is MNHEY, CDR2 SMNVEV (reference sequence). The CDR3 contains 15 residues. CDR3 DNA sequence: TGTGCCAGCAGTTTATCGGGGCATTTGGAGGAGACCCAGTACTTC. This translates into CASSLSGHLEETQYF.

This chain links TRBV7-2 with TRBJ2-3; TRBD2 agrees at 12 bases. This CDR3 spans 17 amino acids. Looked up from germline, CDR1 is SGHTA and CDR2 is FQGNSA. The V segment lost 2 bases and the J segment 1 base; nucleotides outside the gene matches: 4. The CDR3 reads CASSLWASGRGTDTQYF. In DNA form, the CDR3 reads TGTGCCAGCAGCTTATGGGCTAGCGGGAGGGGCACAGATACGCAGTATTTT.

This chain joins TRBV7-9 and TRBJ1-4; D possibly corresponds to TRBD1 (5 bases). Germline CDR1 and CDR2: SEHNR and FQNEAQ (reference sequence). V lost 6 bases to trimming and J lost 5 bases, with 10 bases between them. The CDR3 length is 13 residues. The CDR3 here is CASRPQENEKLFF. The CDR3 bases are TGTGCCAGCAGACCACAGGAAAATGAAAAACTGTTTTTT.

This clone was picked up one time. The rearrangement joins TRBV19 to TRBJ2-3; 9 bases align to TRBD2. In germline, CDR1 is LNHDA, CDR2 SQIVND (reference sequence). The CDR3 covers 16 residues. The V and J ends lost 3 bases and 5 bases, in that order; junction bases with no gene match: 9. The CDR3 DNA reads TGTGCCAGTAGTATGGGTAGCGGGAGAGGGGTAGATACGCAGTATTTT. Protein sequence: CASSMGSGRGVDTQYF.

The rearrangement uses TRBV6-6 and TRBJ1-4, with D uncertain. The CDR3 loop spans 15 amino acids. Trimming cost V 2 bases and J 7 bases, with 14 bases left between them. CDR1 and CDR2 (germline): MNHNY, SVGAGI (reference sequence). The CDR3 sequence: CASSYESGVGEKLFF. CDR3 sequence (DNA): TGTGCCAGCAGTTACGAGTCCGGGGTGGGTGAAAAACTGTTTTTT.

The rearrangement joins TRBV6-5 to TRBJ2-3; 9 bases align to TRBD2. Trimming removed 7 bases from V and 3 bases from J; junction bases left unmatched: 8. The CDR3 length is 15 residues. CDR1 and CDR2 from the germline V gene are MNHEY and SVGAGI. As DNA, the CDR3 is TGTGCCAGCACCAGCGGGACTAGCAGTACAGATACGCAGTATTTT. Protein product: CASTSGTSSTDTQYF.

The rearrangement joins TRBV4-1 to TRBJ2-1; 8 bases are a match to TRBD2. This CDR3 is built from 16 residues. The germline V gene encodes CDR1 MGHRA and CDR2 YSYEKL. Trimming at V came to 3 bases and at J to 0 bases, leaving 4 bases not matched to a gene. The CDR3 DNA reads TGCGCCAGCAGCCAGGTAGCGGGACCCTCCTACAATGAGCAGTTCTTC. Amino acids: CASSQVAGPSYNEQFF.

Only a few counts were recorded for this clone. The CDR3 protein is CASSQDETSGPYNEQFF. CDR3 DNA sequence: TGCGCCAGCAGCCAGGACGAAACTAGCGGCCCCTACAATGAGCAGTTCTTC. V is TRBV4-3 and J is TRBJ2-1; 8 bases line up with TRBD2. J was trimmed by 2 bases and V by 3 bases; bases with no gene match: 9. Per the germline V gene, CDR1 is LGHNA and CDR2 is YSLEER. The CDR3 totals 17 residues.

This clone has just one count. The gene calls are TRBV7-8 and TRBJ2-7; 8 positions match TRBD2. V gave up 1 base and J gave up 3 bases; unmatched junction bases: 5. Germline CDR1 reads SGHVS; CDR2 reads FQNEAQ. CDR3 length: 15 amino acids. The CDR3 DNA reads TGTGCCAGCAGCTTAGAATTTAGCGGGATCTACGAGCAGTACTTC. Protein product: CASSLEFSGIYEQYF.

J is TRBJ2-5 and V is TRBV5-4, with a possible D match to TRBD1 (6 bases). Trimming took off 1 base at V and 2 bases at J, with 15 bases between the two ends. There are 16 residues in the CDR3. Germline V gives CDR1 SGHNT, CDR2 YYREEE (reference sequence). CDR3 in DNA: TGTGCCAGCAGCTTGCAACAGGGCCTCTTTCAAGAGACCCAGTACTTC. This codes for CASSLQQGLFQETQYF.

The chain links TRBV2 to TRBJ2-1, with 10 bases matching TRBD1. The trim removed 8 bases at V and 5 bases at J, leaving 15 bases unmatched. Per the germline V gene, CDR1 is SNHLY and CDR2 is FYNNEI. This CDR3 has 17 amino acids. The CDR3 reads CASGEKTGTGVHNEQFF. CDR3 coding DNA: TGTGCCAGCGGCGAGAAGACCGGGACAGGGGTACACAATGAGCAGTTCTTC. Combining the CDR3 with reference TRBV2 and TRBJ2-1 gives the whole variable domain EPEVTQTPSHQVTQMGQEVILRCVPISNHLYFYWYRQILGQKVEFLVSFYNNEISEKSEIFDDQFSVERPDGSNFTLKIRSTKLEDSAMYFCASGEKTGTGVHNEQFFGPGTRLTVL.

V gene TRBV30 combines with J gene TRBJ1-2, with D unclear. Trimming left V 2 bases short and J 5 bases short, with 6 bases between. From germline, CDR1 is GTSNPN and CDR2 SVGIG (reference sequence). There are 11 residues in the CDR3. The CDR3 DNA reads TGTGCCTGGAGTCCGGGATATGGCTACACCTTC. Translating gives CAWSPGYGYTF.

This chain connects TRBV10-3 to TRBJ1-2; the D is unclear. Trimming removed 0 bases from V and 3 bases from J, with 11 bases in between. Per the germline V gene, CDR1 is ENHRY and CDR2 is SYGVKD. CDR3 length: 15 amino acids. The DNA of the CDR3 is TGTGCCATCAGTGAGTCGTTTTCAGGCGACTATGGCTACACCTTC. Amino acid sequence: CAISESFSGDYGYTF.

This chain connects TRBV7-8 to TRBJ2-3, with a tentative D call TRBD1 (6 bases). CDR1 is SGHVS and CDR2 is FQNEAQ in the germline V gene. The CDR3 totals 14 residues. V was trimmed by 6 bases and J by 6 bases, leaving 16 bases between them. As DNA, the CDR3 is TGTGCCAGCAGGATGGGGGCAGGTGGGGATACGCAGTATTTT. The encoded protein is CASRMGAGGDTQYF.

This clone showed up just a few times. The chain is built from TRBV2 and TRBJ1-1; 9 bases fit TRBD1. This CDR3 region has 13 residues. The V gene's germline CDR1 is SNHLY and CDR2 FYNNEI. With 8 bases clipped from V and 5 bases from J, the junction kept 6 bases outside the gene matches. This chain's CDR3 is CASVQDRGTEAFF. For the CDR3, the DNA is TGTGCCAGCGTACAGGACAGGGGAACTGAAGCTTTCTTT. Combining the CDR3 with reference TRBV2 and TRBJ1-1 gives the whole variable domain EPEVTQTPSHQVTQMGQEVILRCVPISNHLYFYWYRQILGQKVEFLVSFYNNEISEKSEIFDDQFSVERPDGSNFTLKIRSTKLEDSAMYFCASVQDRGTEAFFGQGTRLTVV.

CDR3 amino acids: CASGLGLEGVGDVNPGQFF. CDR3 DNA: TGTGCTAGTGGTTTGGGCCTGGAGGGAGTGGGTGACGTCAACCCCGGGCAGTTCTTC. V gene TRBV12-5 combines with J gene TRBJ2-1, with a tentative D call TRBD2 (6 bases). The CDR3 has 19 residues. The V and J ends lost 1 base and 12 bases respectively, with 31 bases between them. CDR1 is LGHNT and CDR2 is FRNRAP in the germline V gene.

The chain combines TRBV5-6 with TRBJ1-2; 8 bases line up with TRBD1. Trimming took 0 bases from V and 4 from J; bases not matched to a gene: 2. The CDR3 runs to 14 residues. Germline CDR1 reads SGHDT; CDR2 reads YYEEEE. The CDR3 DNA follows: TGTGCCAGCAGCTTGGGTGACAGGGGCTATGGCTACACCTTC. This encodes CASSLGDRGYGYTF.

The chain employs TRBV11-2 and TRBJ1-1, with D tentatively TRBD1 (5 bases). The germline CDR1 and CDR2 sequences are SGHAT and FQNNGV. Trimming took 5 bases from V and 3 from J, leaving 13 bases between them. The CDR3 has 14 residues. In DNA form, the CDR3 reads TGTGCCAGCAGCCCCAGACAGACCCACACTGAAGCTTTCTTT. Protein product: CASSPRQTHTEAFF.